The rows below give T cell receptor beta chains drawn from one sample of a study of T-cell reconstitution after alpha-beta-depleted transplantation in children. One entry per CDR3 protein results from TCRdb running MiXCR on the PCR reads. The table has 700,000 or so distinct CDR3 sequences, around 13% seen once. Sequences were derived from PBMCs, sampled before TCRalphabeta/CD19-depleted stem cell transplant. These receptors all come from a girl under 10 years old with congenital amegakaryocytic thrombocytopenia, due to receive a stem cell transplant. Each CDR3 is given with its conserved first and last residue. The D gene is left open where the match is weak. A clone size is listed for some rows: how often the clone was seen (once, few, many), or a class if it is expanded.

J | length | D | size | V | CDR3 | DNA
TRBJ2-5 | 14 | TRBD1 | . | TRBV12-5 | CASGFGQGWETQYF | TGTGCTAGTGGTTTCGGACAGGGATGGGAGACCCAGTACTTC
TRBJ2-1 | 13 | . | . | TRBV2 | CASRGTYYNEQFF | TGTGCCAGCAGGGGGACTTACTACAATGAGCAGTTCTTC
TRBJ2-1 | 15 | TRBD2 | . | TRBV29-1 | CSVEQGLAAYNEQFF | TGCAGCGTTGAGCAGGGACTAGCGGCATACAATGAGCAGTTCTTC
TRBJ1-3 | 17 | . | few | TRBV9 | CASSVATGWQSGNTIYF | TGTGCCAGCAGCGTAGCTACAGGATGGCAATCTGGAAACACCATATATTTT
TRBJ2-3 | 14 | . | few | TRBV20-1 | CSAPATRGTDTQYF | TGCAGTGCTCCGGCAACGCGAGGTACAGATACGCAGTATTTT
TRBJ2-2 | 16 | TRBD2 | many | TRBV20-1 | CSASPRLAGNTGELFF | TGCAGTGCTAGTCCGAGACTAGCGGGAAACACCGGGGAGCTGTTTTTT
TRBJ2-3 | 16 | TRBD2 | few | TRBV7-9 | CASSFGTSGFTDTQYF | TGTGCCAGCAGCTTTGGAACTAGCGGGTTCACAGATACGCAGTATTTT
TRBJ2-3 | 12 | . | many | TRBV20-1 | CSARTVTDTQYF | TGCAGTGCTAGGACAGTCACAGATACGCAGTATTTT
TRBJ2-1 | 16 | TRBD2 | many | TRBV7-3 | CASSSLAGGRHNEQFF | TGTGCCAGCAGCTCGTTAGCGGGAGGGCGACACAATGAGCAGTTCTTC
TRBJ2-3 | 17 | TRBD2 | many | TRBV20-1 | CSARDATTSGSTDTQYF | TGCAGTGCTAGAGACGCAACCACTAGCGGGAGCACAGATACGCAGTATTTT
TRBJ2-5 | 13 | . | many | TRBV5-1 | CASSLVLGETQYF | TGCGCCAGCAGCTTGGTTCTAGGGGAGACCCAGTACTTC
TRBJ2-1 | 14 | . | . | TRBV30 | CAWGSGGGFNEQFF | TGTGCCTGGGGTAGCGGAGGGGGTTTCAATGAGCAGTTCTTC
TRBJ2-5 | 14 | . | . | TRBV16 | CASSQSGWSETQYF | TGTGCCAGCAGCCAATCAGGATGGTCAGAGACCCAGTACTTC
TRBJ2-5 | 15 | . | few | TRBV11-2 | CASSLFGGRSETQYF | TGTGCCAGCAGCTTATTTGGGGGCAGGTCCGAGACCCAGTACTTC
TRBJ1-1 | 14 | . | many | TRBV5-1 | CASAAQRMNTEAFF | TGCGCCAGCGCCGCCCAACGGATGAACACTGAAGCTTTCTTT
TRBJ2-1 | 15 | TRBD2 | many | TRBV29-1 | CSVGKTSGGYNEQFF | TGCAGCGTTGGGAAGACTAGCGGGGGTTACAATGAGCAGTTCTTC
TRBJ1-5 | 14 | . | many | TRBV20-1 | CSARGGFSNQPQHF | TGCAGTGCTAGAGGAGGGTTTAGCAATCAGCCCCAGCATTTT
TRBJ2-1 | 16 | . | . | TRBV19 | CASSRAVWSSYNEQFF | TGTGCCAGTAGTAGGGCGGTCTGGAGCTCCTACAATGAGCAGTTCTTC
TRBJ2-3 | 8 | . | many | TRBV29-1 | CSVDTQYF | TGCAGCGTTGATACGCAGTATTTT
TRBJ2-7 | 16 | . | . | TRBV6-1 | CASIPWKGRDRYEQYF | TGTGCCAGCATTCCGTGGAAGGGGCGGGACCGCTACGAGCAGTACTTC
TRBJ2-6 | 14 | . | . | TRBV30 | CASGRPSGANVLTF | TGTGCCTCCGGACGCCCCTCTGGGGCCAACGTCCTGACTTTC
TRBJ2-1 | 12 | . | . | TRBV12-3/TRBV12-4 | CASSSGPSEQFF | TGTGCCAGCAGTTCGGGGCCGAGTGAGCAGTTCTTC
TRBJ2-3 | 16 | TRBD1 | few | TRBV20-1 | CSAREPQGSRVDTQYF | TGCAGTGCTAGAGAACCACAGGGGTCAAGGGTAGATACGCAGTATTTT
TRBJ2-5 | 13 | . | few | TRBV7-8 | CAGAGTARETQYF | TGTGCCGGGGCCGGGACGGCGAGGGAGACCCAGTACTTC
TRBJ2-1 | 15 | TRBD2 | few | TRBV3-1 | CASSQDTSVYNEQFF | TGTGCCAGCAGCCAAGATACTAGCGTTTACAATGAGCAGTTCTTC
TRBJ1-1 | 15 | . | few | TRBV4-2 | CASSRTPRRDTEAFF | TGTGCCAGCAGCCGAACACCCCGGAGGGACACTGAAGCTTTCTTT
TRBJ2-5 | 16 | . | . | TRBV20-1 | CSAVGPVQGSRQTQYF | TGCAGTGCCGTGGGCCCGGTTCAGGGGTCAAGACAGACCCAGTACTTC
TRBJ2-1 | 15 | . | . | TRBV28 | CASSYHRDIDHEQFF | TGTGCCAGCAGTTACCACAGGGATATAGACCATGAGCAGTTCTTC
TRBJ1-3 | 17 | TRBD1 | many | TRBV20-1 | CSATTRRDRGIGNTIYF | TGCAGTGCTACTACACGAAGGGACAGGGGAATTGGAAACACCATATATTTT
TRBJ1-5 | 16 | . | . | TRBV7-2 | CASSWGADSSNQPQHF | TGTGCCAGCAGCTGGGGGGCAGACAGTAGCAATCAGCCCCAGCATTTT
TRBJ2-6 | 15 | . | many | TRBV5-1 | CASSLTNSGANVLTF | TGCGCCAGCAGCTTGACCAACTCTGGGGCCAACGTCCTGACTTTC
TRBJ2-3 | 15 | . | few | TRBV28 | CASSLDWRQTDTQYF | TGTGCCAGCAGTTTAGATTGGCGGCAAACAGATACGCAGTATTTT
TRBJ2-7 | 11 | . | . | TRBV6-6 | CASSQGREQYF | TGTGCCAGCAGTCAGGGGCGAGAGCAGTACTTC
TRBJ2-3 | 16 | TRBD2 | . | TRBV2 | CASSELGGRAVDTQYF | TGTGCCAGCAGTGAATTAGGCGGGAGGGCCGTAGATACGCAGTATTTT
TRBJ2-1 | 19 | TRBD2 | . | TRBV3-1 | CASSSGTSGGWGVYNEQFF | TGTGCCAGCAGCTCAGGGACTAGCGGGGGGTGGGGGGTCTACAATGAGCAGTTCTTC
TRBJ2-5 | 14 | . | few | TRBV29-1 | CSVPDRHTPETQYF | TGCAGCGTGCCGGACAGACATACCCCAGAGACCCAGTACTTC
TRBJ2-7 | 15 | . | . | TRBV29-1 | CSVVPRTVGFGEQYF | TGCAGCGTTGTACCCAGGACGGTTGGTTTCGGGGAGCAGTACTTC
TRBJ2-5 | 13 | . | few | TRBV20-1 | CSARDKYQETQYF | TGCAGTGCTAGGGATAAGTACCAAGAGACCCAGTACTTC
TRBJ2-3 | 16 | TRBD2 | . | TRBV7-2 | CASSLIAGRGSDTQYF | TGTGCCAGCAGCTTAATAGCGGGGAGAGGTTCAGATACGCAGTATTTT
TRBJ2-7 | 16 | . | many | TRBV29-1 | CSVDDPSRGPNYEQYF | TGCAGCGTTGACGATCCTTCCAGGGGACCCAATTACGAGCAGTACTTC
TRBJ1-2 | 14 | . | many | TRBV12-3/TRBV12-4 | CASSLALQGYGYTF | TGTGCCAGCAGTTTAGCGCTCCAGGGTTATGGCTACACCTTC
TRBJ2-2 | 14 | . | many | TRBV5-1 | CASSGRTLTGELFF | TGCGCCAGCAGCGGGCGCACGCTCACCGGGGAGCTGTTTTTT
TRBJ2-2 | 13 | . | few | TRBV6-5 | CASSYSNTGELFF | TGTGCCAGCAGTTACTCGAACACCGGGGAGCTGTTTTTT
TRBJ2-1 | 15 | TRBD2 | few | TRBV14 | CASSQGLGRVNEQFF | TGTGCCAGCAGCCAGGGACTAGGGCGAGTTAATGAGCAGTTCTTC
TRBJ2-5 | 14 | TRBD1 | . | TRBV29-1 | CSVEDQGVRETQYF | TGCAGCGTTGAAGATCAGGGGGTAAGGGAGACCCAGTACTTC
TRBJ2-3 | 17 | . | many | TRBV5-1 | CASSPRNRLVVTDTQYF | TGCGCCAGCAGCCCACGTAATAGACTAGTTGTTACAGATACGCAGTATTTT
TRBJ2-7 | 15 | . | many | TRBV7-6 | CASSLETSPPYEQYF | TGTGCCAGCAGCTTAGAAACTAGCCCACCCTACGAGCAGTACTTC
TRBJ2-5 | 13 | . | few | TRBV29-1 | CSVAPRHEETQYF | TGCAGCGTAGCGCCCAGACATGAGGAGACCCAGTACTTC
TRBJ1-6 | 16 | . | . | TRBV20-1 | CSARRSGSLERSPLHF | TGCAGTGCTAGACGCTCCGGGTCGCTCGAGAGGTCACCCCTCCACTTT
TRBJ2-5 | 14 | . | . | TRBV7-2 | CASSQRIGIETQYF | TGTGCCAGCAGCCAAAGGATAGGGATTGAGACCCAGTACTTC
TRBJ2-3 | 15 | . | many | TRBV15 | CATSSRISSTDTQYF | TGTGCCACCAGCAGCAGAATCTCTAGCACAGATACGCAGTATTTT
TRBJ2-1 | 18 | TRBD2 | few | TRBV4-2 | CASSQDGPRTSGYNEQFF | TGTGCCAGCAGCCAAGATGGACCCCGGACTAGCGGGTACAATGAGCAGTTCTTC
TRBJ2-1 | 11 | . | many | TRBV29-1 | CSVDLYNEQFF | TGCAGCGTTGATCTCTACAATGAGCAGTTCTTC
TRBJ1-5 | 14 | . | few | TRBV28 | CATYGSPRNQPQHF | TGTGCCACCTACGGTAGCCCCCGCAATCAGCCCCAGCATTTT
TRBJ1-6 | 16 | . | few | TRBV20-1 | CSARDVSGIGNSPLHF | TGCAGTGCTAGAGACGTAAGCGGTATAGGCAATTCACCCCTCCACTTT